The T cell receptor beta chain described here comes from a study of control samples from healthy donors and cancer patients. TCRdb's table, derived via immunoSEQ multiplex PCR, lists solely in-frame clones and lacks some. The table includes about 30,000 clones, around three quarters detected once. CDR3 size: 17 residues. V shed 0 bases and J 4 bases; nucleotides not matched to a gene: 8. The germline CDR1 and CDR2 sequences are SGHRS and YFSETQ. This clone turned up a few times. The sequencing sample was made of PBMCs. The receptor was isolated from a man between 60 and 75 years old with head and neck cancer. The chain has TRBV5-1 and TRBJ2-3; 10 bases agree with TRBD1. The CDR3 loop is CASSLARRGQGPDTQYF. CDR3 coding DNA: TGCGCCAGCAGCTTGGCCAGGCGGGGACAGGGGCCAGATACGCAGTATTTT.